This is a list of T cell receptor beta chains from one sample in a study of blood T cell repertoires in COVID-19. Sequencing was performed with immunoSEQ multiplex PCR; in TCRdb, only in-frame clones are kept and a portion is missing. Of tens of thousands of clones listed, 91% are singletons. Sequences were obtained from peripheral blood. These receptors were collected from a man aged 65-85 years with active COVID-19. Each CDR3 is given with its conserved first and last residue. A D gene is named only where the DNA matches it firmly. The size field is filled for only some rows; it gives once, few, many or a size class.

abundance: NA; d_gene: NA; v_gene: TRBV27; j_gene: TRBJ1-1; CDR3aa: CASSRQESNTEAFF; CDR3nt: TGTGCCAGCAGTCGACAGGAATCGAACACTGAAGCTTTCTTT
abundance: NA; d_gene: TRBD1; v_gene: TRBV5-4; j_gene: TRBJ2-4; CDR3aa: CASSDRDRGRGDIQYF; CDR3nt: TGTGCCAGCAGCGACCGGGACAGGGGCCGTGGAGACATTCAGTACTTC
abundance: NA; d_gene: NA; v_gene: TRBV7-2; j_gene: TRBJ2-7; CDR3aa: CASSFQIAYEQYF; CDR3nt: TGTGCCAGCAGCTTCCAGATCGCCTACGAGCAGTACTTC
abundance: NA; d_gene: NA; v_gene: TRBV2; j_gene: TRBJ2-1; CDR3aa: CASDRDNSYNEQFF; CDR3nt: TGTGCCAGCGACCGGGACAACTCCTACAATGAGCAGTTCTTC
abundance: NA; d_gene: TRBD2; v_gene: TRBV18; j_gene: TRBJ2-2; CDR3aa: CASSGLVLQNTGELFF; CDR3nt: TGTGCCAGCTCAGGACTAGTTCTCCAAAACACCGGGGAGCTGTTTTTT
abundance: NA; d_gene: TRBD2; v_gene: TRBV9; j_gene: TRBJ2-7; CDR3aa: CASSVGDSGGAYEQYF; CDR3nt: TGTGCCAGCAGCGTGGGTGATAGCGGGGGGGCGTACGAGCAGTACTTC
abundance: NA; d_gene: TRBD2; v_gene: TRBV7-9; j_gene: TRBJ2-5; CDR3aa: CASSSRLAGGRQETQYF; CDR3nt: TGTGCCAGCAGCTCCCGACTAGCGGGGGGCCGACAAGAGACCCAGTACTTC
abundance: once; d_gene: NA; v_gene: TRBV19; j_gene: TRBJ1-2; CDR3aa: CALRGSYGYTF; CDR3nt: TGTGCCTTACGGGGATCCTATGGCTACACCTTC
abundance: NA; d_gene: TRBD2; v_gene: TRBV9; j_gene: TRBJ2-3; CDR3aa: CASSATSGGTDTQYF; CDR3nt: TGTGCCAGCAGCGCCACTAGCGGGGGTACAGATACGCAGTATTTT
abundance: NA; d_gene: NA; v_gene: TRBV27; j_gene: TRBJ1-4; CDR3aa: CASSLFQDEKLFF; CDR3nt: TGTGCCAGCAGTTTGTTTCAGGATGAAAAACTGTTTTTT
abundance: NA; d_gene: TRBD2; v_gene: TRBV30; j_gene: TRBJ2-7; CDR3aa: CAWSIGGGGREQYF; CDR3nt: TGTGCCTGGAGTATCGGGGGGGGCGGGCGCGAGCAGTACTTC
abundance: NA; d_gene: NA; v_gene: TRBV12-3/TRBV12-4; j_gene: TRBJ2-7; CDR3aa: CASSAGNYEQYF; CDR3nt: TGTGCCAGCAGTGCGGGGAACTACGAGCAGTACTTC
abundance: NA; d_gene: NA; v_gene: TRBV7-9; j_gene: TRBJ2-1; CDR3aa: CASSLGLPGNEQFF; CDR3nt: TGTGCCAGCAGCTTAGGATTACCGGGCAATGAGCAGTTCTTC
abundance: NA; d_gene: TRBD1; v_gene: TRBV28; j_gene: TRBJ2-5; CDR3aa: CASSFSSTGGLKTQYF; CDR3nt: TGTGCCAGCAGTTTTTCCTCGACAGGGGGCTTAAAGACCCAGTACTTC
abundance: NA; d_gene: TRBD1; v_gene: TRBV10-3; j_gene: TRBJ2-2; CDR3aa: CAIRRQGATGELFF; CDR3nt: TGTGCCATCAGACGACAGGGGGCAACCGGGGAGCTGTTTTTT
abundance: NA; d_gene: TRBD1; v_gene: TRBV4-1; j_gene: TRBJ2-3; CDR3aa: CASSQDQTVTGETDTQYF; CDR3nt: TGCGCCAGCAGCCAAGATCAAACTGTTACAGGGGAAACAGATACGCAGTATTTT
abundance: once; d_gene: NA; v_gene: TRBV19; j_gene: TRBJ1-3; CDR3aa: CASCFGSSGNTIYF; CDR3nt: TGTGCCAGCTGTTTCGGGAGCTCTGGAAACACCATATATTTT
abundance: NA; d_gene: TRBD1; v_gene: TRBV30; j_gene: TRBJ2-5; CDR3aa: CAWSGTVGETQYF; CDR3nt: TGTGCCTGGAGCGGGACAGTTGGAGAGACCCAGTACTTC
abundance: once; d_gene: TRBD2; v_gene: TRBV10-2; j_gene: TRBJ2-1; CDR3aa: CASSDPSGGNNEQFF; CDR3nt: TGCGCCAGCAGTGACCCTAGCGGGGGGAACAATGAGCAGTTCTTC
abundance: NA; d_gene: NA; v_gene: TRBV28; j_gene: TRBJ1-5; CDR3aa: CASSQGYQPQHF; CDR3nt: TGTGCCAGCAGTCAGGGTTATCAGCCCCAGCATTTT
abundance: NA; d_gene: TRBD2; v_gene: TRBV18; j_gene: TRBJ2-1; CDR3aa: CASSPAGTSVTYNEQFF; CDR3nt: TGTGCCAGCTCACCTGCCGGGACTAGCGTTACCTACAATGAGCAGTTCTTC
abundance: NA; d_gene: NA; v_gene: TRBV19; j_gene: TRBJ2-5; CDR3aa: CASSSGGRETQYF; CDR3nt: TGTGCCAGTAGTTCAGGAGGGAGGGAGACCCAGTACTTC
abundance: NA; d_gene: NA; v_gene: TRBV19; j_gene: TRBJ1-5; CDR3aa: CATQTLQGSNQPQHF; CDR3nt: TGTGCCACTCAGACCCTCCAGGGTTCCAATCAGCCCCAGCATTTT
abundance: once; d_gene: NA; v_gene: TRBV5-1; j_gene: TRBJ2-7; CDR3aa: CASSLVGESSYEQYF; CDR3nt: TGCGCCAGCAGCTTGGTCGGGGAGAGCTCCTACGAGCAGTACTTC
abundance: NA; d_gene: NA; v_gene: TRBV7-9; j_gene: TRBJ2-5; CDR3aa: CASSLARTAQETQYF; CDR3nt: TGTGCCAGCAGCTTAGCGCGGACAGCCCAAGAGACCCAGTACTTC
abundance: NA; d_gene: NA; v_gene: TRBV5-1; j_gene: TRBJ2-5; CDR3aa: CASSTQSTETQYF; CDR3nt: TGCGCCAGCAGCACACAATCCACAGAGACCCAGTACTTC
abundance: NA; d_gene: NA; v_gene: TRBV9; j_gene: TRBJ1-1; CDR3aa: CASSATGKNTEAFF; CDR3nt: TGTGCCAGCAGCGCCACAGGGAAGAACACTGAAGCTTTCTTT
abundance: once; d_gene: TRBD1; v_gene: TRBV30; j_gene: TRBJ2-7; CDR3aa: CAWGQVYQGYEQYF; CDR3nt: TGTGCCTGGGGACAGGTCTACCAGGGGTACGAGCAGTACTTC
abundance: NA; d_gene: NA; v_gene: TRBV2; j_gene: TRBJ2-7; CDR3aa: CASSVNRGPYEQYF; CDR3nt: TGTGCCAGCAGTGTAAATAGGGGCCCCTACGAGCAGTACTTC
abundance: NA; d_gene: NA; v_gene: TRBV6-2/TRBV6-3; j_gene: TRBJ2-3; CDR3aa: CASSYLRGTDTQYF; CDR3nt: TGTGCCAGCAGTTACCTCCGGGGCACAGATACGCAGTATTTT
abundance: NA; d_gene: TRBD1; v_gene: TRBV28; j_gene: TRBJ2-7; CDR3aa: CASSTTGRAYEQYF; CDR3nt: TGTGCCAGCAGTACGACAGGGAGAGCCTACGAGCAGTACTTC
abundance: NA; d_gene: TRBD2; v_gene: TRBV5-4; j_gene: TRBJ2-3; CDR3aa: CASSPGPAGGPYSTDTQYF; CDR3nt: TGTGCCAGCAGCCCCGGGCCAGCGGGGGGGCCGTATTCCACAGATACGCAGTATTTT
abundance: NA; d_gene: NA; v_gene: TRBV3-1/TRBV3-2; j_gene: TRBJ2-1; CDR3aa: CASSQDTGPYNEQFF; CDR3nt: TGTGCCAGCAGCCAAGACACAGGTCCCTACAATGAGCAGTTCTTC
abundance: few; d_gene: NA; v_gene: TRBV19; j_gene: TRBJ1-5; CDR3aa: CASSTGWGNQPQHF; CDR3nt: TGTGCCAGTAGTACGGGTTGGGGCAATCAGCCCCAGCATTTT
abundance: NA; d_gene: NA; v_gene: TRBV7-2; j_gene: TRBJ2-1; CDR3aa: CASSSFSSDEQFF; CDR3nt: TGTGCCAGCAGCTCCTTCTCTAGCGATGAGCAGTTCTTC
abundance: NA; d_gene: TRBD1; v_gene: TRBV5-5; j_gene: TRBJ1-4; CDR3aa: CASSLALQGFNEKLFF; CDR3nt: TGTGCCAGCAGCTTGGCATTACAGGGGTTTAATGAAAAACTGTTTTTT
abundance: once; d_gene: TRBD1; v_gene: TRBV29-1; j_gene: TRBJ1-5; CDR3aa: CSVGGTEDQPQHF; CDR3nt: TGCAGCGTTGGGGGGACAGAAGATCAGCCCCAGCATTTT
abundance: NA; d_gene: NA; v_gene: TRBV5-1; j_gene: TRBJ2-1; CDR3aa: CASSLARGNEQFF; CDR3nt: TGCGCCAGCAGCTTGGCCAGGGGCAATGAGCAGTTCTTC
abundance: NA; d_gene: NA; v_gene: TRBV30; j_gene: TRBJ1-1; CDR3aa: CAWQGSAEAFF; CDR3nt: TGTGCCTGGCAGGGTTCCGCTGAAGCTTTCTTT
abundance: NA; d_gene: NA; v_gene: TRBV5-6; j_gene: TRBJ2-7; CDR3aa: CASSFSSGQGRAYEQYF; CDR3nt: TGTGCCAGCAGCTTCAGCTCGGGGCAGGGGCGGGCCTACGAGCAGTACTTC
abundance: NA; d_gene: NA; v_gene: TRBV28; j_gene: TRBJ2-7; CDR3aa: CASTLTAYYEQYF; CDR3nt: TGTGCCAGCACCCTGACAGCGTACTACGAGCAGTACTTC
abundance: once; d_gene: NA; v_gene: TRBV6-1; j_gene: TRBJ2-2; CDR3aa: CASSEGAGWPGELFF; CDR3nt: TGTGCCAGCAGTGAGGGGGCAGGGTGGCCCGGGGAGCTGTTTTTT
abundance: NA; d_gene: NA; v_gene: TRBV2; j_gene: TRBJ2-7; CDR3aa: CASSPGYEQYF; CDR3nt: TGTGCCAGCAGTCCAGGGTACGAGCAGTACTTC
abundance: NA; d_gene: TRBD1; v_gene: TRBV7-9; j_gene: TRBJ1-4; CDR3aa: CASSLGQSNEKLFF; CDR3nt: TGTGCCAGCAGCTTGGGACAGTCTAATGAAAAACTGTTTTTT
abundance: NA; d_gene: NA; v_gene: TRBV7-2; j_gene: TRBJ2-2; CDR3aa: CASSLSKNTGELFF; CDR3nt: TGTGCCAGCAGCTTGAGTAAGAACACCGGGGAGCTGTTTTTT
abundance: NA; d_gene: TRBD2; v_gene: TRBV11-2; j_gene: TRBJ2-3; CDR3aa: CASSLDRGISGHPDTQYF; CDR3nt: TGTGCCAGCAGCTTAGATCGAGGGATTAGCGGGCACCCAGATACGCAGTATTTT
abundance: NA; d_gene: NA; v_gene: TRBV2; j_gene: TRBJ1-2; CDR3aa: CASSSGIRNYGYTF; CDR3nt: TGTGCCAGCAGTTCAGGGATTAGAAACTATGGCTACACCTTC
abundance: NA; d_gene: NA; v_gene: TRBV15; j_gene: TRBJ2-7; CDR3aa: CATSRDRGPYEQYF; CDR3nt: TGTGCCACCAGCAGAGATAGGGGCCCCTACGAGCAGTACTTC
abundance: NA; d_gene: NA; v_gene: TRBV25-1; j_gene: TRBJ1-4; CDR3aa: CASSVPGGMANEKLFF; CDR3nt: TGTGCCAGCAGTGTTCCCGGGGGGATGGCTAATGAAAAACTGTTTTTT
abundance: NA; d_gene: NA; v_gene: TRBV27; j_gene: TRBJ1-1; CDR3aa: CASSDNREHTEAFF; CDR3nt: TGTGCCAGCAGTGACAACAGGGAACACACTGAAGCTTTCTTT
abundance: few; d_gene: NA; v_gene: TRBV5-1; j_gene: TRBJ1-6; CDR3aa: CASSLTVNSPLHF; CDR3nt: TGCGCCAGCAGCTTAACAGTCAATTCACCCCTCCACTTT
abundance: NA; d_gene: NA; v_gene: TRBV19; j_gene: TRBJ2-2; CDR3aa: CASSITQGTGELFF; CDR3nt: TGTGCCAGTAGTATAACCCAGGGCACCGGGGAGCTGTTTTTT
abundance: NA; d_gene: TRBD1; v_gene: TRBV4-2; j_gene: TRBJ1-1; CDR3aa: CASSQEGQGIYAAFF; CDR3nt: TGTGCCAGCAGCCAAGAGGGACAGGGAATTTATGCAGCTTTCTTT
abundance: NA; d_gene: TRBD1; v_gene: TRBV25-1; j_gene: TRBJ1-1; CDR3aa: CASSPTGLNTEAFF; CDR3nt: TGTGCCAGCAGCCCGACAGGGCTGAACACTGAAGCTTTCTTT
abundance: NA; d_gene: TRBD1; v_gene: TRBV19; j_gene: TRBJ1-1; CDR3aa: CASTPARDRVTEAFF; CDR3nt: TGTGCCAGTACTCCCGCCCGGGACAGGGTTACTGAAGCTTTCTTT
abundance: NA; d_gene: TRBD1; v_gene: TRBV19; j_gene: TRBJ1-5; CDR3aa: CASSIDRGYNQPQHF; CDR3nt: TGTGCCAGTAGTATAGACAGGGGGTACAATCAGCCCCAGCATTTT